Listed below are T cell receptor beta chains from one sample, sequenced in a study of blood T cell repertoires in COVID-19. TCRdb's table, derived via immunoSEQ multiplex PCR, lists solely in-frame clones and lacks some. This table holds 65,000 or so clones, around two thirds found once. The sequenced sample consisted of PBMCs or T cells enriched from blood (not recorded which). These receptors all come from a woman aged 60 to 75 who had been exposed to COVID-19. Both conserved end residues are part of each CDR3. The D gene is left open where the match is weak. Rows may omit the clone size; those that give it use once, few, many or a size class.

j_call cdr3_length d_call clone_size v_call cdr3_aa cdr3_nt
TRBJ2-1 13 TRBD1 many TRBV5-1 CASSLDRVDEQFF TGCGCCAGCAGCCTTGACAGGGTTGATGAGCAGTTCTTC
TRBJ1-3 16 . . TRBV28 CASSYPRGGVLYTIYF TGTGCCAGCAGTTACCCGAGGGGGGGCGTTTTGTACACCATATATTTT
TRBJ2-5 15 . many TRBV19 CASSRGQSPQETQYF TGTGCCAGTAGTAGAGGACAGTCACCCCAAGAGACCCAGTACTTC
TRBJ2-1 13 . . TRBV6-4 CASRRSSYNEQFF TGTGCCAGCAGGAGGAGCTCCTACAATGAGCAGTTCTTC
TRBJ1-1 13 . . TRBV3-1/TRBV3-2 CASSSPGNTEAFF TGTGCCAGCAGCTCTCCCGGGAACACTGAAGCTTTCTTT
TRBJ2-3 16 . . TRBV11-3 CASSRTSSDYTDTQYF TGTGCCAGCAGCCGCACTTCCAGTGACTACACAGATACGCAGTATTTT
TRBJ1-1 11 . . TRBV19 CASSMRGVAFF TGTGCCAGTAGTATGCGGGGTGTTGCTTTCTTT
TRBJ2-2 15 . . TRBV30 CAWSGRSLGTGELFF TGTGCCTGGAGCGGTCGGAGTTTGGGTACCGGGGAGCTGTTTTTT
TRBJ2-2 14 . . TRBV28 CASSIILPDDRLFF TGTGCCAGCAGTATCATTCTCCCCGATGACAGGCTGTTTTTT
TRBJ1-5 15 TRBD1 . TRBV28 CASRTGQGVNQPQHF TGTGCCAGCAGGACGGGACAGGGGGTCAATCAGCCCCAGCATTTT
TRBJ2-7 12 TRBD1 medium-sized TRBV19 CARDRGSYEQYF TGTGCCAGAGACAGGGGTTCCTACGAGCAGTACTTC
TRBJ2-3 13 . few TRBV30 CAWNRARGDTQYF TGTGCCTGGAACAGGGCGAGGGGAGATACGCAGTATTTT
TRBJ2-1 11 . . TRBV3-1/TRBV3-2 CASSQAPVQFF TGTGCCAGCAGCCAAGCCCCTGTGCAGTTCTTC
TRBJ2-5 13 . . TRBV19 CASSINYGETQYF TGTGCCAGTAGTATTAACTACGGAGAGACCCAGTACTTC
TRBJ2-5 18 TRBD2 . TRBV19 CASSLDGVAGFSEETQYF TGTGCCAGTAGCCTTGATGGAGTAGCGGGGTTTTCAGAGGAGACCCAGTACTTC
TRBJ1-2 16 . . TRBV27 CASRKLGTGKNYGYTF TGTGCCAGCCGAAAGCTGGGAACAGGGAAAAACTATGGTTACACCTTC
TRBJ1-2 15 TRBD1 . TRBV24-1 CATSDWTGGYYGYTF TGTGCCACCAGTGATTGGACAGGGGGGTACTATGGCTACACCTTC
TRBJ1-5 15 . once TRBV5-5 CASSLVQGKTQPQHF TGTGCCAGCAGCTTGGTTCAGGGGAAGACACAGCCCCAGCATTTT
TRBJ2-2 13 . once TRBV28 CASSLSSTGELFF TGTGCCAGCAGTTTGTCTAGCACCGGGGAGCTGTTTTTT
TRBJ1-2 14 . . TRBV10-3 CAIQRTGHNEGYTF TGTGCCATCCAACGAACAGGGCACAACGAAGGCTACACCTTC
TRBJ2-7 11 . few TRBV3-1/TRBV3-2 CASSQDNEQYF TGTGCCAGCAGCCAAGATAACGAGCAGTACTTC
TRBJ1-6 16 . . TRBV7-2 CASRGSSSSYNSPLHF TGTGCCAGCCGAGGGTCATCCAGCTCCTATAATTCACCCCTCCACTTT
TRBJ1-2 12 TRBD1 . TRBV2 CASSEAEQGSLF TGTGCCAGCAGTGAAGCCGAACAGGGGAGTCTCTTC
TRBJ2-6 14 . . TRBV30 CASSGLAGANVLTF TGTGCCTCATCGGGGTTGGCTGGGGCCAACGTCCTGACTTTC
TRBJ1-2 16 . . TRBV11-2 CASSSHRRTANYGYTF TGTGCCAGCAGCTCCCATCGGCGGACAGCTAACTATGGCTACACCTTC
TRBJ1-1 14 TRBD1 . TRBV5-5 CASSQGQGYPEAFF TGTGCCAGCAGCCAGGGACAGGGTTATCCTGAAGCTTTCTTT
TRBJ1-2 15 . . TRBV28 CASRPMGHEEYGYTF TGTGCCAGCAGACCGATGGGACATGAAGAGTATGGCTACACCTTC
TRBJ1-1 12 TRBD1 few TRBV27 CASRQGGAEAFF TGTGCCAGCCGACAGGGTGGAGCTGAAGCTTTCTTT
TRBJ1-5 13 . . TRBV30 CAWSQGAVQPQHF TGTGCCTGGAGTCAAGGGGCTGTTCAGCCCCAGCATTTT
TRBJ2-7 14 . many TRBV28 CASSATGQLYEQYF TGTGCCAGCAGTGCAACAGGACAGTTGTACGAGCAGTACTTC
TRBJ1-1 13 . . TRBV18 CASSRSMDTEAFF TGTGCCAGCTCCCGTAGCATGGACACTGAAGCTTTCTTT
TRBJ1-1 15 . . TRBV21-1 CASSKETGQNTEAFF TGTGCCAGCAGCAAAGAGACAGGGCAAAACACTGAAGCTTTCTTT
TRBJ1-2 13 TRBD1 . TRBV28 CASRGGQTDRYTF TGTGCCAGCAGGGGGGGACAGACAGATCGCTACACCTTC
TRBJ2-5 15 . . TRBV5-1 CASSLYLGDGETQYF TGCGCCAGCAGCTTGTATCTAGGGGATGGAGAGACCCAGTACTTC
TRBJ2-5 15 TRBD2 . TRBV28 CASSPGTSGKETQYF TGTGCCAGCAGTCCTGGGACTAGCGGGAAAGAGACCCAGTACTTC
TRBJ2-7 15 TRBD2 few TRBV10-3 CAISEPGLSTYEQYF TGTGCCATCAGTGAGCCGGGACTAAGTACCTACGAGCAGTACTTC
TRBJ1-1 13 . . TRBV12-3/TRBV12-4 CASSPKRTVEAFF TGTGCCAGCAGCCCGAAGCGGACAGTTGAAGCTTTCTTT
TRBJ1-6 13 . . TRBV30 CAWRPGGNSPLHF TGTGCCTGGAGGCCTGGGGGGAATTCACCCCTCCACTTT
TRBJ2-3 15 TRBD2 . TRBV27 CASSWAGGSADTQYF TGTGCCAGCAGTTGGGCGGGGGGTTCGGCAGATACGCAGTATTTT
TRBJ2-7 14 . . TRBV28 CASRNTGTPHEQYF TGTGCCAGCAGAAACACAGGGACCCCCCACGAGCAGTACTTC
TRBJ1-3 17 TRBD1 . TRBV27 CASSTLRDRGPGNTIYF TGTGCCAGCAGTACTCTCCGGGACAGGGGGCCTGGAAACACCATATATTTT
TRBJ2-1 15 TRBD1 many TRBV28 CASSSRDRVHNEQFF TGTGCCAGCAGCTCCCGGGACAGGGTCCACAATGAGCAGTTCTTC
TRBJ2-1 14 TRBD1 once TRBV19 CASSTGQGLYEQFF TGTGCCAGTAGTACGGGACAGGGATTATATGAGCAGTTCTTC
TRBJ1-5 16 TRBD1 . TRBV28 CASSLPGTGGDQPQHF TGTGCCAGCAGTCTACCCGGGACAGGGGGGGATCAGCCCCAGCATTTT
TRBJ1-5 15 . few TRBV6-1 CASSESGRDGQPQHF TGTGCCAGCAGTGAAAGTGGCAGGGATGGGCAGCCCCAGCATTTT
TRBJ2-7 15 TRBD1 . TRBV7-2 CASSSRPQGAYEQYF TGTGCCAGCAGCTCGCGTCCACAGGGGGCGTATGAGCAGTACTTC
TRBJ2-3 15 TRBD2 . TRBV5-5 CASRTGTAGGLSQYF TGTGCCAGCAGAACCGGGACGGCGGGAGGACTTTCGCAGTATTTT
TRBJ1-2 14 TRBD1 . TRBV2 CASSWDRRGDGYTF TGTGCCAGCAGTTGGGACAGGAGGGGTGATGGCTACACCTTC
TRBJ2-7 16 TRBD1 many TRBV13 CASSSISGTDSYEQYF TGTGCCAGCAGCTCAATCTCCGGGACAGACTCCTACGAGCAGTACTTC
TRBJ1-6 14 TRBD1 . TRBV5-1 CASSLTGGHSPLHF TGCGCCAGCAGCCTGACAGGGGGCCATTCACCCCTCCACTTT